This T cell receptor beta chain was found in a study of regulatory T cells in long-lasting Graves disease. Time point in this sample: newly diagnosed GD, antithyroid drugs for less than 3 months. PBMC RNA served as the TCR library source. TCR beta libraries were built with iRepertoire HTBI primers and Arm-PCR of CDR3 regions. MiXCR was run by TCRdb on the multiplex PCR reads, yielding one entry per CDR3 protein. The data contain about 530,000 distinct CDR3 sequences, about 16% of them seen just once; the ten biggest clones take up 20% to 25%. V lost 4 bases, J lost 1 base, and 10 bases lay in between. Germline CDR1 reads LNHDA; CDR2 reads SQIVND (reference sequence). The CDR3 is made up of 14 amino acids. The data also belong to a second study, concerning T cells in Graves' hyperthyroidism and ophthalmopathy.

The chain combines TRBV19 with TRBJ1-1; D gene uncertain. The sequencing here drew on peripheral blood mononuclear cells (PBMCs), taken at new diagnosis, from a patient treated with antithyroid drugs. This sequence was found in a woman between 40 and 65 years old with Graves disease. Here the CDR3 reads CASSNRGANTEAFF. In nucleotides, the CDR3 is TGTGCCAGTAGTAACAGAGGAGCGAACACTGAAGCTTTCTTT.